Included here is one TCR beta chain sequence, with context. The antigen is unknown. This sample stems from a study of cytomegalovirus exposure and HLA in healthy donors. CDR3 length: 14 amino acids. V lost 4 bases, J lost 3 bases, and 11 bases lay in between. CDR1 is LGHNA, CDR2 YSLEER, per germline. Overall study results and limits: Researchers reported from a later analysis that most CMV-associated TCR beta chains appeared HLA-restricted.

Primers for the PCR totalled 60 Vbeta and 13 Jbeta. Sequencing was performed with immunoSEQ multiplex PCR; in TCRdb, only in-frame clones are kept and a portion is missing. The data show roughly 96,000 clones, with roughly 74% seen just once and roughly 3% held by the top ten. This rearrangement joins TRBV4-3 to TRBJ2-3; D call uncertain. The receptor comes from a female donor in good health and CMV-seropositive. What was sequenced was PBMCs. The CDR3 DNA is TGCGCCAGCAGCCTTTCCCCGGGTACAGATACGCAGTATTTT. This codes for CASSLSPGTDTQYF.